Below, one T cell receptor beta chain is given with its context. Its antigen target is currently unknown. No much larger clonotype is one base removed from it; base qualities were not supplied. The CDR3 covers 16 residues, taking in both the cysteine and the phenylalanine. The CDR3 DNA has 48 bases and is translated from base 1. Trimming at the junction amounts to 0 bases on V and 6 bases on J, and the germline ends lie 18 bases apart. CDR1 MGHRA and CDR2 YSYEKL were looked up in the germline V gene. These data come from a study of a mutant IDH1 vaccine in newly diagnosed glioma (dated by TCRdb to the early 2020s). For the wider study: Vaccination began 4-6 weeks after radiotherapy alone, or alongside temozolomide cycles in the chemotherapy-containing groups. Of the approximately 34 treated patients, approximately 60% were male and approximately 40% were female, and a mean age of 40.4 years was recorded. Prior to enrollment, standard therapy consisting of radiotherapy alone, temozolomide alone, or radiochemotherapy with temozolomide had been administered to patients, with the combination being received by most patients. The week-35 safety follow-up took place at visit V12, and the week-47 end of study took place at visit V13. Six visits were used for peripheral blood collection: V03 (baseline), V05, V07, V10, V12 and V13. For exploratory analyses, longitudinal TCRB deep sequencing was carried out in about 25 treated patients wherever samples were available. Summary of the overall study and its limitations: No apparent relationship was observed between pseudoprogression and alterations in the top peripheral T cell clonotypes detected by TCRB sequencing. Across multiple MHC alleles, vaccine-induced immune responses were seen in more than 90% of patients. Availability determined which PBMC samples were chosen for TCRB deep sequencing. The authors noted that analyses of patient blood samples could not be reproduced because of sample limitations.

Receptors were amplified or captured by the immunoSEQ multiplex PCR assay. The hsTCRB Kit was used according to the manufacturer's protocol to amplify rearranged TCR beta chain sequences. TCRB libraries were sequenced on an Illumina MiSeq. The study's processing was this. Demultiplexing, trimming and gene mapping were performed with the kit vendor's proprietary platform. What TCRdb holds here is the immuneACCESS table cut down to in-frame rearrangements. Part of the clones is not present; checked against another copy, under half of the missing clones reflect an unresolved V gene, and the others are unexplained. V and J calls and clone size come straight from that table; D and trimming were deduced from the DNA. Here the sample has tens of thousands of clones; roughly 61% occur a single time. Under 5.5% of the sample is taken by the ten largest. The time point label of this sample denotes: week 47, end of study. Each vaccine dose was 300 ug of a 20-mer mutant IDH1 peptide in Montanide, given subcutaneously with topical imiquimod. Across visits V03 through V10, patients got a total of eight vaccinations, given in weeks 1, 3, 5, 7, 11, 15, 19 and 23. All donors had newly diagnosed IDH1-mutant astrocytomas of WHO grade 3 or 4 that showed loss of nuclear ATRX. The samples were drawn from NOA16, a multicentre, single-arm, open-label phase I trial in Germany that tested a mutant IDH1 peptide vaccine in humans for the first time. Genomic DNA for TCRB sequencing was extracted from EDTA blood using the DNeasy Blood and Tissue Kit.

The sample here was peripheral blood mononuclear cells (PBMCs), taken from a glioma patient whose treatment included an IDH1 peptide vaccine. The chain employs TRBV4-1 and TRBJ2-7, with a tentative D gene TRBD1 over 6 matching bases. This clonotype was obtained from a man aged 35 to 55 with glioma. Some clones in this sample may be carry-over from other donors' samples. The nucleotide sequence reads as follows: TGCGCCAGCAGCCAAGAGCACAGGGCAGCCCTTGGCGAGCAGTACTTC. The resulting protein is CASSQEHRAALGEQYF.